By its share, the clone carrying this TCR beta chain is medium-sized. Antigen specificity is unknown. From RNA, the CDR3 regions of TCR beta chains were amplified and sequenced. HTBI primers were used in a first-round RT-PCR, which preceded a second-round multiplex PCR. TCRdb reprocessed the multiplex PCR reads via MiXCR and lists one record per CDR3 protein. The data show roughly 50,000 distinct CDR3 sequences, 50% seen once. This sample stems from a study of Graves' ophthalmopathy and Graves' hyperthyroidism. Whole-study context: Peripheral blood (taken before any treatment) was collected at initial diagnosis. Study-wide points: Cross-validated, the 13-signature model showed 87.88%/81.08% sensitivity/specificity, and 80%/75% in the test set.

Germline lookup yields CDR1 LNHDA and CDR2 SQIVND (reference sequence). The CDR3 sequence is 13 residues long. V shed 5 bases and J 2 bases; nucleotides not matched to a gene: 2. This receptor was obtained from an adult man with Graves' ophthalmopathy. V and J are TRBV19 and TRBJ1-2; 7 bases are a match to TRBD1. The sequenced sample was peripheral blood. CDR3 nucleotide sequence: TGTGCCAGTAGTCAGACAGGGAACTATGGCTACACCTTC. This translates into CASSQTGNYGYTF.